This TCR beta chain emerged from a study of control samples from healthy donors and cancer patients. Profiling relied on immunoSEQ multiplex PCR, and the TCRdb table lists in-frame clones only, not all of them. This sample has some 150,000 clones; approximately 91% occur once, and the top ten carry roughly 3.2%. As to this clone: This sample also contains other DNA sequences that code for the same CDR3.

Trimming cost V 0 bases and J 5 bases; bases outside gene matches: 5. CDR3 length: 16 amino acids. The germline gives CDR1 MNHEY, CDR2 SVGAGI. This chain joins TRBV6-5 and TRBJ1-2, with 11 bases aligning to TRBD1. The source of this sequence is a man aged 30 to 39 in good health. Sequenced material: blood. The CDR3 DNA is TGTGCCAGCAGTTACTCGAGGACAGGGGGCGGGTATGGCTACACCTTC. Protein product: CASSYSRTGGGYGYTF.